The source of this T cell receptor (beta chain) is a study of identical twins (dated by TCRdb to the mid-2010s). Regarding the study in general: The study deep-sequenced TCR alpha and beta repertoires from monozygotic twins, unrelated adults of various ages and cord blood to test whether fetal clonotypes persist. To rule out contamination, replicate twin experiments were performed at different times with different library preparation protocols.

The library was built by means of 5' RACE. Instrument used: Illumina HiSeq 2000. Template switching added a universal primer binding site, and the final cDNA carried a unique molecular identifier that allowed TCR cDNA molecules to be counted accurately. First-strand cDNA for TCR alpha and beta chains was synthesized from specific primers in the conserved constant-segment region. To control for contamination, every cDNA library carried two barcodes: a SMART-Mk sample barcode plus Illumina barcodes. TruSeq adapter sequences, together with Illumina sample barcodes, were added in two successive PCR steps. The Illumina HiSeq platform was used with custom primers to sequence TCR alpha and beta cDNA libraries. The study's own analysis went as follows. MiGEC processed the raw reads to extract unique molecular identifiers, while MiXCR was used to determine the CDR3 positions. Recombination models were inferred per individual with the repgenHMM and IGoR tools using an EM algorithm. Shared clonotype analysis was performed with the tcR package in R, normalizing sharing by the product of cloneset sizes. Out-of-frame nonproductive sequences were analyzed to study raw recombination free of thymic and clonal selection effects. TCRdb reran the public reads through fastp at Q25 and MiXCR, keeping productive beta chains. Each entry merges the rows of one CDR3 protein and shows their most common DNA and genes. None of the V and J calls come from the authors' own analysis; TCRdb made them. For this sample the table gives 450,000 or so distinct CDR3 sequences, of which approximately 15% were detected only once. The leading ten clones occupy about 0.54% of the sample.

Every donor was a healthy Caucasian. Three pairs of female monozygotic twins, all aged 18 to 29 years, were included in the twin cohort. Positive isolation kits from Invitrogen were used to isolate the CD4+ and CD8+ T cell populations. This clonotype was picked up a small number of times. Its antigen specificity is not known. Base qualities were left out, and no much larger clone turns up one base away. The germline V gene sets CDR1 to KGHDR and CDR2 to SFDVKD. CDR3 length: 17 amino acids, cysteine to phenylalanine. Of the read, only the CDR3 DNA is kept; its 51 bases are in frame from base 1. The germline V and J ends show losses of 3 bases and 6 bases respectively, and no gene match explains 11 bases of the junction. Results and caveats for the whole study, not just this receptor: Compared with coincidental sharing between unrelated individuals, out-of-frame TCR alpha sequences shared between twins had an excess of sequences with low generation probability. Fewer insertions were carried by abundant cord blood beta clonotypes, a similar but weaker trend appeared in young adult naive repertoires, and no such trend appeared in memory repertoires. In beta out-of-frame sequences, excess twin sharing was weaker, because having fewer shared sequences lowered the signal-to-noise ratio. Because the same donors could not be followed over many years, conclusions were based on cross-sectional statistical analysis. In monozygotic twins, recombination models systematically underestimated out-of-frame TCR alpha sharing, but the models matched the sharing seen between unrelated individuals. Invariant T cells such as MAIT and iNKT could partly confound zero-insertion analyses, though diverse VJ usage argued against this for most clonotypes.

The data also belong to a second study, concerning yellow fever vaccine responses in identical twins. In that second paper, the authors write: According to the authors, in identical twins the way T cells responded to vaccination appeared partly convergent and partly personalized. In the study, vaccine-responding T cell clones were precisely tracked in identical twins.

The receptor's source is a woman between 18 and 29 years old in good health. Recombination connected TRBV24-1 to TRBJ2-1, and 9 junction bases match TRBD2. The specimen sequenced was CD4+ T cells sorted from blood. The CDR3 amino acid sequence is: CATSDQRGLAGFNEQFF. The DNA reads TGTGCCACCAGTGATCAACGGGGGCTAGCGGGGTTCAATGAGCAGTTCTTC.